One sample yielded the 21 T cell receptor beta chains listed below, sequenced in a study of T cell repertoires in cytomegalovirus infection. Which antigens these TCRs recognize remains unknown. A single record per CDR3 protein comes from TCRdb applying MiXCR to the reads. The sample shows 250,000 to 400,000 distinct CDR3 sequences, 25% of them seen only once. Specimen: cultured PBMCs, collected from culture after CMV antigen stimulation. Source of these receptors: a human donor in good health (CMV status not recorded). Some clones in this sample may be carry-over from other donors' samples.

This chain links TRBV7-9 with TRBJ2-3; tentatively, D is TRBD1 (5 bases). V lost 4 bases, J lost 0 bases, and 17 bases lay in between. From germline, CDR1 is SEHNR and CDR2 FQNEAQ (reference sequence). This CDR3 is built from 17 residues. The CDR3: CASSSASTGVSTDTQYF. The CDR3 nucleotides are TGTGCCAGCAGCTCCGCGAGCACAGGCGTTAGCACAGATACGCAGTATTTT.

The chain joins TRBV11-2 to TRBJ2-3; 8 bases line up with TRBD1. Germline CDR1 is SGHAT and CDR2 is FQNNGV. The CDR3 totals 18 residues. Germline trimming cut 5 bases from V and 6 bases from J; bases unmatched to any gene: 19. The CDR3 DNA follows: TGTGCCAGCAGCGTCAGGGGGCTTTCGACACAACGTCCCGATACGCAGTATTTT. Translation gives CASSVRGLSTQRPDTQYF.

This chain joins TRBV20-1 and TRBJ2-1; TRBD2 is a possible D gene (6 bases). This CDR3 spans 15 amino acids. Trimming took 5 bases from V and 8 from J, leaving 22 bases between them. Germline V gene data show CDR1 as DFQATT and CDR2 as SNEGSKA (reference sequence). The chain's CDR3 is CSADIPRNRRDEQFF. DNA of the CDR3: TGCAGTGCTGATATCCCACGGAACAGGAGGGATGAGCAGTTCTTC.

This clonotype was observed a few times. This sequence joins TRBV5-4 and TRBJ1-1; D unresolved. The CDR3 extends over 13 amino acids. V dropped 4 bases and J dropped 1 base, with 8 bases sitting between them. Germline loops: CDR1 SGHNT, CDR2 YYREEE (reference sequence). The CDR3 DNA sequence: TGTGCCAGCAGCGACACCTCGAACACTGAAGCTTTCTTT. Protein product: CASSDTSNTEAFF.

The chain recombines TRBV6-5 with TRBJ1-6; D call uncertain. Germline V CDR1 and CDR2: MNHEY, SVGAGI. The CDR3 totals 17 residues. Trimming took off 0 bases at V and 0 bases at J, with 9 bases between the two ends. CDR3 loop: CASSYSPKSSYNSPLHF. The CDR3, as DNA: TGTGCCAGCAGTTACTCCCCTAAGAGCTCCTATAATTCACCCCTCCACTTT.

The V and J genes are TRBV7-2 and TRBJ2-1; 9 nucleotides agree with TRBD1. The CDR3 is made up of 14 amino acids. The V and J ends lost 3 bases and 7 bases, in that order; junction bases with no gene match: 4. Germline-derived CDR1 and CDR2 are SGHTA and FQGNSA. The CDR3 DNA sequence: TGTGCCAGCAGCTTCGGGACAGGGTATAATGAGCAGTTCTTC. Its translation: CASSFGTGYNEQFF.

This chain uses TRBV11-2 with TRBJ2-1; 8 positions match TRBD1. CDR3 length equals 18 residues. Germline V CDR1 and CDR2: SGHAT, FQNNGV. Trimming took 3 bases from V and 6 from J; bases not matched to a gene: 16. The CDR3 bases are TGTGCCAGCAGCTTGGGTGAGGGCAGGGGGCCTTACCTCAATGAGCAGTTCTTC. Protein sequence: CASSLGEGRGPYLNEQFF.

Details on this clonotype: At one end the junction does not follow the germline gene, possibly because of a read error. This chain connects TRBV12-3 or TRBV12-4 to TRBJ1-1; no clear D gene. The CDR3 extends over 12 amino acids. CDR3 nucleotide sequence: TGTACCAGCGGAACACAGAACACTGAAGCTTTCTTT. This sequence encodes CTSGTQNTEAFF.

The V and J genes are TRBV19 and TRBJ1-2; no reliable D call. The germline V gene encodes CDR1 LNHDA and CDR2 SQIVND (reference sequence). Deletions cut 2 bases from V and 0 bases from J, with 7 bases between. There are 14 residues in the CDR3. The CDR3 is CASSIQMTNYGYTF. CDR3 nucleotides: TGTGCCAGTAGTATACAGATGACTAACTATGGCTACACCTTC.

The table lists this clonotype with a few counts. The CDR3 loop is CSAEPSLLTDTQYF. The CDR3 DNA sequence: TGCAGTGCTGAACCTAGCCTACTCACAGATACGCAGTATTTT. The V gene is TRBV20-1, the J gene TRBJ2-3, with D possibly matching TRBD2 (5 bases). Trimming left V 5 bases short and J 2 bases short, with 14 bases between. There are 14 residues in the CDR3. In germline, CDR1 is DFQATT, CDR2 SNEGSKA (reference sequence).

The table lists this clonotype with a few counts. This chain uses TRBV11-2 with TRBJ1-6; D not certain. Germline lookup yields CDR1 SGHAT and CDR2 FQNNGV. This CDR3 has 13 amino acids. The V gene lost 1 base and the J gene lost 10 bases, with 8 bases spanning the gap. The CDR3, as DNA: TGTGCCAGCAGCTTAGTTCGACAATCACCCCTCCACTTT. Translating it yields CASSLVRQSPLHF.

This clonotype was seen more than once but under ten times. J is TRBJ1-1 and V is TRBV4-1; D is unclear. Germline V gene sequence: CDR1 MGHRA, CDR2 YSYEKL. CDR3 length equals 18 residues. The V and J ends lost 0 bases and 0 bases respectively, with 17 bases between them. CDR3 loop: CASSQDYYRQELNTEAFF. CDR3 bases: TGCGCCAGCAGCCAAGATTATTACAGACAAGAACTGAACACTGAAGCTTTCTTT.

This clonotype was found a few times. J is TRBJ2-6 and V is TRBV20-1, with 7 bases fitting TRBD2. There are 15 residues in the CDR3. The germline V gene encodes CDR1 DFQATT and CDR2 SNEGSKA (reference sequence). This CDR3 is CRGRGEGSGANVLTF. CDR3 DNA sequence: TGCAGGGGCCGGGGGGAGGGGAGTGGGGCCAACGTCCTGACTTTC.

This clonotype was seen once. This chain joins TRBV5-1 and TRBJ2-3; D is undetermined. The germline gives CDR1 SGHRS, CDR2 YFSETQ. V shed 4 bases and J shed 4 bases, with 13 bases lying between them. The CDR3 sequence is 14 residues long. The DNA for the CDR3 is TGCGCCAGCAGCCCTATAAAAGGAGCAGATACGCAGTATTTT. Encoded protein: CASSPIKGADTQYF.

This clonotype was counted only a few times. This chain uses TRBV10-3 with TRBJ2-5, with TRBD2 as a possible D gene (7 bases). Germline CDR1 is ENHRY and CDR2 is SYGVKD. The CDR3 covers 16 residues. Between the trimmed V and J ends, which lost 3 bases and 5 bases, there was a span of 19 bases. The CDR3 loop is CAISDSGPVQGETQYF. CDR3 nucleotides: TGTGCCATCAGTGATAGCGGGCCGGTTCAGGGGGAGACCCAGTACTTC.

The chain uses TRBV12-3 or TRBV12-4 and TRBJ2-7; D unresolved. V was cut by 0 bases and J by 2 bases, with 5 bases left in between. CDR3 size: 13 residues. The CDR3 DNA follows: TGTGCCAGCAGTTTAGCTCTCGCCTACGAGCAGTACGTC. It codes for CASSLALAYEQYV.

The chain recombines TRBV5-1 with TRBJ2-3; D not certain. Trimming cost V 0 bases and J 0 bases, with 8 bases left between them. The CDR3 is 15 amino acids. Germline assignment: CDR1 SGHRS and CDR2 YFSETQ. CDR3 protein: CASSLDVTSTDTQYF. The CDR3, as DNA: TGCGCCAGCAGCTTGGACGTCACTAGCACAGATACGCAGTATTTT.

CDR3 protein: CASSFSGHHSYNSPLHF. The CDR3 nucleotides are TGTGCCAGCAGTTTTTCCGGGCACCACTCCTATAATTCACCCCTCCACTTT. The V call is TRBV27, the J call TRBJ1-6; D not certain. This CDR3 region has 17 residues. The V end lost 3 bases, the J end lost 0 bases, and 12 bases lay between the germline ends. CDR1 and CDR2 (germline): MNHEY, SMNVEV (reference sequence).

This clonotype was found a few times. The CDR3, as DNA: TGTGCCAGCAGCTTAGTGTCGGGAGCGGGGCGTCCGGCTAGTGAGCAGTTCTTC. This translates into CASSLVSGAGRPASEQFF. The chain links TRBV7-6 to TRBJ2-1, with 7 bases lining up with TRBD2. Germline CDR1 SGHVS, CDR2 FNYEAQ. V trimming: 1 base; J trimming: 9 bases; junction bases outside the gene matches: 18. The CDR3 runs to 18 residues.

V usage is TRBV10-3 and J usage is TRBJ1-5; the match to TRBD1 covers 8 bases. CDR3 length equals 13 residues. Germline CDR1 reads ENHRY; CDR2 reads SYGVKD. V shed 3 bases, J shed 7 bases, and the junction held 2 bases outside the gene matches. The CDR3 coding sequence is TGTGCCATCAGTGACGGACAGGGCCAGCCCCAGCATTTT. Translation gives CAISDGQGQPQHF.

This clonotype was counted only a few times. This chain connects TRBV6-2 or TRBV6-3 to TRBJ2-1, with a weak D call TRBD2 (5 bases). The CDR3 is 13 residues long. Germline V gene lookup returns CDR1 MNHEY and CDR2 SVGEGT. V lost 7 bases to trimming and J lost 10 bases, with 17 bases between them. The CDR3: CASTYASTNEQFF. CDR3 nucleotide sequence: TGTGCCAGCACCTACGCCTCGACTAACGAGCAGTTCTTC.